The sequence of this T cell receptor (beta chain) was determined in a study of blood T cell repertoires in COVID-19. On this clone itself: The junction and the germline gene differ at one end; a read error may be behind it.

Data came from immunoSEQ multiplex PCR; TCRdb stores just in-frame clones and leaves some out. The table shows approximately 90,000 clones, with approximately 80% occurring only once. Germline lookup yields CDR1 SNHLY and CDR2 FYNNEI. CDR3 length: 14 residues. The receptor's source is a man in his sixties with acute or convalescent COVID-19. The chain combines TRBV2 with TRBJ1-1, with 12 nucleotides matching TRBD1. The sample consisted of peripheral blood. CDR3 sequence reads: CASSDRGTGGFPPF. The CDR3 bases are TGTGCCAGCAGTGATAGAGGGACAGGGGGCTTTCCCCCTTTT.